One sample yielded the 20 T cell receptor beta chains listed below, sequenced in a study of shared T cell receptors in the human thymus. This table comes from immunoSEQ multiplex PCR, and its TCRdb copy is limited to in-frame clones, with some not included. Of 630,000 or so clones in the sample, approximately 87% are singletons; the top ten hold 0.0094%. The sample was also reused in another study, on human thymus T cells.

The sequencing sample was made of thymocytes. Receptor source: a boy younger than two with a congenital heart defect.

The chain has TRBV4-3 and TRBJ1-1; 9 positions agree with TRBD1. Trimming took 2 bases from V and 3 from J; bases not matched to a gene: 10. Per germline, CDR1 LGHNA and CDR2 YSLEER. The CDR3 has 17 amino acids. The chain's CDR3 is CASSQSLRTGVDTEAFF. In DNA, the CDR3 is TGCGCCAGCAGCCAAAGCCTCCGGACAGGGGTAGACACTGAAGCTTTCTTT.

The chain couples TRBV4-3 to TRBJ2-5; no definite D call. The CDR3 runs to 13 residues. V lost 1 base and J lost 4, with 7 bases in between. Germline V lookup: CDR1 LGHNA, CDR2 YSLEER. CDR3: CASSQVSGETQYF. The DNA of the CDR3 is TGCGCCAGCAGCCAAGTCTCGGGAGAGACCCAGTACTTC.

J is TRBJ1-4 and V is TRBV6-5; D ambiguous. The CDR3 contains 13 residues. The germline CDR1 and CDR2 sequences are MNHEY and SVGAGI. V lost 2 bases, J lost 3 bases, and 4 bases lay in between. Written as DNA, the CDR3 is TGTGCCAGCAGTTACGGAGCTAATGAAAAACTGTTTTTT. This gives the protein CASSYGANEKLFF.

This rearrangement joins TRBV6-8 to TRBJ2-7; D gene uncertain. V was clipped by 2 bases and J by 4 bases, with 12 bases between them. CDR3 length: 14 amino acids. CDR1 and CDR2 (germline): MNHGY, SAAAGT. Here the CDR3 DNA reads TGTGCCAGCAGTTACCGAGCCTACTCATACGAGCAGTACTTC. Protein: CASSYRAYSYEQYF.

This clone was counted only a few times. The CDR3 spells CASSELGLVAKNIQYF. CDR3 nucleotide sequence: TGTGCCAGCAGCGAACTGGGACTAGTAGCCAAAAACATTCAGTACTTC. This chain joins TRBV6-1 and TRBJ2-4; TRBD2 matches 8 bases. Per germline, CDR1 MNHNS and CDR2 SASEGT. With V trimmed by 6 bases and J by 0 bases, 7 bases remained unmatched. The CDR3 length is 16 residues.

This clone showed up just once. The rearrangement joins TRBV12-5 to TRBJ2-3; 9 bases are a match to TRBD1. CDR3 length: 17 amino acids. V dropped 6 bases and J dropped 6; count of bases not matched to a gene: 16. Germline CDR1 LGHNT, CDR2 FRNRAP. The CDR3 DNA is TGTGCTAGTGGCCAGATAAGGACAGGGGTGACGATGGATACGCAGTATTTT. Its protein product is CASGQIRTGVTMDTQYF.

This rearrangement joins TRBV5-6 to TRBJ1-1; 9 bases agree with TRBD1. From germline, CDR1 is SGHDT and CDR2 YYEEEE. This CDR3 has 15 residues. The V segment lost 3 bases and the J segment 4 bases; nucleotides outside the gene matches: 7. The CDR3 loop reads CASSWDRDRVTEAFF. CDR3 in DNA: TGTGCCAGCAGCTGGGACCGGGACAGGGTCACTGAAGCTTTCTTT.

The rearrangement links TRBV7-8 to TRBJ2-3; D not certain. V dropped 1 base and J dropped 0 bases, with 11 bases sitting between them. Germline CDR1 is SGHVS and CDR2 is FQNEAQ. This CDR3 is 16 amino acids long. This chain's CDR3 is CASSLDGRNSTDTQYF. The CDR3 nucleotides read TGTGCCAGCAGCTTAGATGGCAGAAATAGCACAGATACGCAGTATTTT.

This rearrangement joins TRBV18 to TRBJ2-7; 7 bases line up with TRBD2. Germline V CDR1 and CDR2: KGHSH, LQKENI. The CDR3 is 16 residues long. Germline trimming cut 1 base from V and 2 bases from J; bases unmatched to any gene: 8. DNA of the CDR3: TGTGCCAGCTCACCACGGCGTCGGGGGGATACCTACGAGCAGTACTTC. Protein sequence: CASSPRRRGDTYEQYF.

In this sample, this clone turned up a few times. The rearrangement joins TRBV7-2 to TRBJ1-2; D might be TRBD1 (5 bases). Germline V CDR1 and CDR2: SGHTA, FQGNSA. V was clipped by 7 bases and J by 5 bases, with 11 bases between them. The CDR3 covers 12 residues. In DNA, the CDR3 is TGTGCCAGCATGAGGGACTTTTATGGCTACACCTTC. Protein: CASMRDFYGYTF.

V usage is TRBV5-1 and J usage is TRBJ2-1, with TRBD1 identical over 7 bases. CDR3 size: 21 residues. Germline loops: CDR1 SGHRS, CDR2 YFSETQ. J was trimmed by 2 bases and V by 3 bases; bases with no gene match: 23. CDR3 residues: CASSYVVPDLRQGGPYNEQFF. The CDR3 nucleotides are TGCGCCAGCAGCTACGTGGTACCGGACTTGCGACAGGGTGGCCCCTACAATGAGCAGTTCTTC.

This sequence joins TRBV18 and TRBJ1-1; maybe TRBD1 (5 bases). This CDR3 is built from 12 residues. The V gene's germline CDR1 is KGHSH and CDR2 LQKENI. V was cut by 1 base and J by 7 bases, with 7 bases left in between. The CDR3 DNA reads as TGTGCCAGCTCACCACACAGGTGTGAAGCTTTCTTT. The encoded protein is CASSPHRCEAFF.

This sequence joins TRBV6-5 and TRBJ1-1; 7 nucleotides match TRBD1. Germline trimming cut 0 bases from V and 4 bases from J; bases unmatched to any gene: 8. Germline CDR1 MNHEY, CDR2 SVGAGI. The CDR3 has 16 residues. CDR3 sequence: CASSYSPGQDSTEAFF. The CDR3 region has the DNA TGTGCCAGCAGTTACTCGCCCGGACAGGATTCCACTGAAGCTTTCTTT.

The rearrangement joins TRBV25-1 to TRBJ1-1; TRBD1 matches 7 bases. The CDR3 sequence is 14 residues long. V lost 5 bases and J lost 3; bases outside the gene matches: 6. Germline assignment: CDR1 MGHDK and CDR2 SYGVNS. Here the CDR3 reads CASSRDRVDTEAFF. CDR3 coding DNA: TGTGCCAGCAGTCGAGACAGGGTTGACACTGAAGCTTTCTTT. Full variable domain (outside the CDR3, taken from reference TRBV25-1 and TRBJ1-1): EADIYQTPRYLVIGTGKKITLECSQTMGHDKMYWYQQDPGMELHLIHYSYGVNSTEKGDLSSESTVSRIRTEHFPLTLESARPSHTSQYLCASSRDRVDTEAFFGQGTRLTVV.

This rearrangement joins TRBV28 to TRBJ2-7, with D maybe TRBD2 (7 bases). CDR3 length equals 14 residues. Per the germline V gene, CDR1 is MDHEN and CDR2 is SYDVKM. V dropped 7 bases and J dropped 0 bases, with 13 bases sitting between them. DNA of the CDR3: TGTGCCAGCATCAATAGGGGGGGCTCCTACGAGCAGTACTTC. Translated, it gives CASINRGGSYEQYF.

This clone appeared once. This chain uses TRBV28 with TRBJ2-5; 9 bases align to TRBD2. Gene TRBJ2-7 matches the end of the DNA better, so the J call may be wrong. CDR1 is MDHEN and CDR2 is SYDVKM in the germline V gene. CDR3 size: 14 residues. The CDR3 loop reads CASSQTSGSYEQYF. The CDR3 nucleotides are TGTGCCAGCAGTCAGACTAGCGGCTCCTACGAGCAGTACTTC.

The rearrangement uses TRBV4-1 and TRBJ2-2; D ambiguous. CDR3 length equals 14 residues. Trimming pared 1 base from V and 3 bases from J, leaving 6 bases between. Germline loops: CDR1 MGHRA, CDR2 YSYEKL. CDR3 protein: CASSQGADTGELFF. CDR3 DNA sequence: TGCGCCAGCAGCCAAGGGGCCGACACCGGGGAGCTGTTTTTT.

The chain combines TRBV30 with TRBJ2-7; 8 bases agree with TRBD2. The CDR3 sequence is 17 residues long. V was pared by 1 base and J by 3 bases, with 14 bases of the junction left unmatched. Germline V gives CDR1 GTSNPN, CDR2 SVGIG (reference sequence). The CDR3 region has the DNA TGTGCCTGGAGTGCCGCCCCCCCGCGGGAGGTTCGCTACGAGCAGTACTTC. The encoded protein is CAWSAAPPREVRYEQYF.

V usage is TRBV18 and J usage is TRBJ2-3; a possible D gene is TRBD2 (7 bases). Trimming removed 1 base at V and 3 bases at J, with 8 bases between. The CDR3 totals 14 residues. In germline, CDR1 is KGHSH, CDR2 LQKENI. Written as DNA, the CDR3 is TGTGCCAGCTCACCACAGGGGGGGACAGATACGCAGTATTTT. This encodes CASSPQGGTDTQYF.

The chain carries TRBV9 and TRBJ1-5; D is uncertain. CDR3 length: 14 residues. The V end was cut by 0 bases, the J end by 5 bases, with 9 bases between. Germline CDR1 and CDR2: SGDLS and YYNGEE. The DNA of the CDR3 is TGTGCCAGCAGCGTAGCAGGCATCGATCAGCCCCAGCATTTT. Translating gives CASSVAGIDQPQHF. The full variable domain, completed using reference TRBV9 and TRBJ1-5, is DSGVTQTPKHLITATGQRVTLRCSPRSGDLSVYWYQQSLDQGLQFLIQYYNGEERAKGNILERFSAQQFPDLHSELNLSSLELGDSALYFCASSVAGIDQPQHFGDGTRLSIL.